This TCR beta chain is from a study of persistence of HIV-infected CD4 T cells. The germline CDR1 and CDR2 sequences are SGHTA and FQGTGA. The CDR3 runs 13 residues. V was clipped by 6 bases and J by 2 bases, with 11 bases between them. This was the immunoSEQ version 4 assay in survey mode. Clones were sequenced by immunoSEQ multiplex PCR, and TCRdb holds only the in-frame ones, with some missing. The profile shows 38,000 or so clones, roughly 84% of them singletons. An overlapping HIV-1 Gag peptide pool stimulated these cells at approximately 1 ug/peptide/mL. CD40L/CD69 double-negative CD45RO-high memory CD4+ T cells were collected. CD8-depleted PBMCs were stimulated 15 to 20 hours with anti-CD28/CD49d costimulation, CD40-blocking antibody and enfuvirtide. Turning to this clone: What it binds is unknown.

This chain joins TRBV7-3 and TRBJ2-7; D may match TRBD1 or TRBD2 (5 bases each). The sample consisted of cultured CD4+ T cells from PBMCs, taken from a patient who received antiretroviral therapy. The source is an adult with HIV. The donor label of this sample is uncertain. CDR3 coding DNA: TGTGCCAGCAGTCTCCGGGGCCCCTACGAGCAGTACTTC. This codes for CASSLRGPYEQYF.